These 29 T cell receptor beta chains originate from one sample sequenced in a study of cytomegalovirus exposure and HLA in healthy donors. Profiled with immunoSEQ multiplex PCR; TCRdb holds only in-frame clones, not every one. This table has roughly 130,000 clones, approximately 89% appearing once. Sequenced input: PBMCs. The receptor set was obtained from a woman younger than 30 in good health and CMV-seropositive.

The table lists this clone with a count of one. This sequence joins TRBV18 and TRBJ1-1; maybe TRBD1 (6 bases). With 2 bases removed from V and 0 bases from J, the gap between germline ends came to 19 bases. The CDR3 runs to 18 residues. Looked up from germline, CDR1 is KGHSH and CDR2 is LQKENI. CDR3 sequence reads: CASSPSPPGDHMNTEAFF. CDR3 sequence (DNA): TGTGCCAGCTCACCATCCCCCCCAGGGGATCATATGAACACTGAAGCTTTCTTT.

The chain is built from TRBV29-1 and TRBJ1-1, with D perhaps matching TRBD1 (5 bases). CDR3 size: 11 residues. V lost 5 bases to trimming and J lost 1 base, with 5 bases between them. Looked up from germline, CDR1 is SQVTM and CDR2 is ANQGSEA. DNA for the CDR3: TGCAGCGTTACAGGGAACACTGAAGCTTTCTTT. It encodes CSVTGNTEAFF.

This clone was seen once. The genes are TRBV30 and TRBJ1-4; D is undetermined. The CDR3 totals 15 residues. Germline lookup yields CDR1 GTSNPN and CDR2 SVGIG (reference sequence). Trimming stripped 0 bases from V and 5 bases from J, with 13 bases between. The CDR3 DNA is TGTGCCTGGAGTGTACAAATAACGGAGAATGAAAAACTGTTTTTT. Its protein product is CAWSVQITENEKLFF. Drawing the rest from reference TRBV30 and TRBJ1-4, the complete variable domain is SQTIHQWPATLVQPVGSPLSLECTVEGTSNPNLYWYRQAAGRGLQLLFYSVGIGQISSEVPQNLSASRPQDRQFILSSKKLLLSDSGFYLCAWSVQITENEKLFFGSGTQLSVL.

This chain joins TRBV11-2 and TRBJ1-1, with D maybe TRBD1 (5 bases). This CDR3 has 13 residues. Germline V lookup: CDR1 SGHAT, CDR2 FQNNGV. V lost 5 bases, J lost 3 bases, and 10 bases lay in between. CDR3 in amino acids: CASSQGVYTEAFF. DNA of the CDR3: TGTGCCAGCAGCCAGGGCGTTTACACTGAAGCTTTCTTT.

This chain links TRBV7-2 with TRBJ1-6; possibly TRBD1 for D (5 bases). This CDR3 spans 16 amino acids. Germline V gene sequence: CDR1 SGHTA, CDR2 FQGNSA. The V gene lost 1 base and the J gene lost 6 bases, with 13 bases spanning the gap. CDR3 nucleotide sequence: TGTGCCAGCAGCTTAGGATGGGGGGAGCCTAATTCACCCCTCCACTTT. Amino acid sequence: CASSLGWGEPNSPLHF.

This chain uses TRBV5-1 with TRBJ2-7; TRBD1 matches 8 bases. The germline V gene has CDR1 SGHRS and CDR2 YFSETQ. The CDR3 runs 12 residues. V trimming: 2 bases; J trimming: 6 bases; junction bases outside the gene matches: 1. The CDR3 DNA is TGCGCCAGCAGCTTACAGGGGGGCGAGCAGTACTTC. Its translation: CASSLQGGEQYF.

This sequence joins TRBV4-1 and TRBJ2-2; TRBD1 agrees at 8 bases. Germline-derived CDR1 and CDR2 are MGHRA and YSYEKL. The CDR3 is 17 residues long. V lost 7 bases to trimming and J lost 0 bases; unmatched junction nucleotides: 10. The CDR3 here is CASTPTTGGTNTGELFF. Here the CDR3 DNA reads TGCGCCAGCACCCCAACCACAGGGGGGACGAACACCGGGGAGCTGTTTTTT.

The V gene is TRBV6-5, the J gene TRBJ2-7; D might be TRBD1 (6 bases). Deletions cut 1 base from V and 0 bases from J, with 10 bases between. The CDR3 is made up of 15 amino acids. Germline CDR1 and CDR2: MNHEY and SVGAGI. The CDR3 sequence is CASSYFTGSSYEQYF. CDR3 DNA sequence: TGTGCCAGCAGTTACTTTACAGGGAGCTCCTACGAGCAGTACTTC.

The chain uses TRBV4-1 and TRBJ2-7, with a possible D match to TRBD1 (5 bases). Germline assignment: CDR1 MGHRA and CDR2 YSYEKL. Trimming pared 1 base from V and 4 bases from J, leaving 14 bases between. The CDR3 covers 15 residues. The chain's CDR3 is CASSQARSQAYEQYF. In DNA form, the CDR3 reads TGCGCCAGCAGCCAAGCTAGATCACAGGCTTACGAGCAGTACTTC.

J is TRBJ2-7 and V is TRBV11-2, with 7 bases matching TRBD1. The CDR3 runs to 15 residues. Trimming at V came to 4 bases and at J to 2 bases, leaving 8 bases not matched to a gene. Germline CDR1 SGHAT, CDR2 FQNNGV. CDR3 loop: CASSSLQGNAYEQYF. In DNA, the CDR3 is TGTGCCAGCAGCTCCCTACAGGGGAACGCCTACGAGCAGTACTTC.

The DNA of the CDR3 is TGCAGCGTTGAACCAATCGACAGGGCGGTCCGGTCCACTGAAGCTTTCTTT. Residues: CSVEPIDRAVRSTEAFF. The chain combines TRBV29-1 with TRBJ1-1; 7 bases are shared with TRBD1. The CDR3 consists of 17 residues. Trimming took 2 bases from V and 4 from J; bases not matched to a gene: 16. Germline CDR1 reads SQVTM; CDR2 reads ANQGSEA.

V and J are TRBV5-4 and TRBJ2-7; D remains ambiguous. Germline loops: CDR1 SGHNT, CDR2 YYREEE (reference sequence). Trimming cost V 1 base and J 2 bases, with 4 bases left between them. CDR3 length: 12 amino acids. CDR3 nucleotides: TGTGCCAGCAGCTTGTCCGCCTACGAGCAGTACTTC. Translated: CASSLSAYEQYF.

The V call is TRBV28, the J call TRBJ1-2; 7 bases map to TRBD1. V dropped 5 bases and J dropped 5; count of bases not matched to a gene: 5. Germline CDR1 reads MDHEN; CDR2 reads SYDVKM. This CDR3 comprises 13 residues. CDR3 in amino acids: CASSLGTVYGYTF. CDR3 coding DNA: TGTGCCAGCAGTCTAGGGACAGTTTATGGCTACACCTTC.

The chain links TRBV7-2 to TRBJ2-2, with D maybe TRBD2 (5 bases). Per the germline V gene, CDR1 is SGHTA and CDR2 is FQGNSA. Between the trimmed V and J ends, which lost 3 bases and 0 bases, there was a span of 11 bases. This CDR3 is 16 amino acids long. DNA of the CDR3: TGTGCCAGCAGCTTGGAGGCCCCTTCGAACACCGGGGAGCTGTTTTTT. Amino acid sequence: CASSLEAPSNTGELFF. Filled out from reference TRBV7-2 and TRBJ2-2, the complete variable domain reads GAGVSQSPSNKVTEKGKDVELRCDPISGHTALYWYRQSLGQGLEFLIYFQGNSAPDKSGLPSDRFSAERTGGSVSTLTIQRTQQEDSAVYLCASSLEAPSNTGELFFGEGSRLTVL.

The chain employs TRBV5-4 and TRBJ2-7, with 8 bases identical to TRBD1. The CDR3 contains 14 residues. The germline CDR1 and CDR2 sequences are SGHNT and YYREEE (reference sequence). V trimming: 0 bases; J trimming: 2 bases; junction bases outside the gene matches: 1. CDR3 sequence: CASSLGTGPYEQYF. The CDR3 DNA reads TGTGCCAGCAGCTTGGGGACAGGGCCCTACGAGCAGTACTTC.

The chain employs TRBV30 and TRBJ1-1; D remains unclear. Germline lookup yields CDR1 GTSNPN and CDR2 SVGIG (reference sequence). Trimming took off 2 bases at V and 0 bases at J, with 7 bases between the two ends. The CDR3 extends over 13 amino acids. CDR3 DNA sequence: TGTGCCTGGAGTTTCACACTGAACACTGAAGCTTTCTTT. Its translation: CAWSFTLNTEAFF.

The CDR3 reads CASSFWTESEQYF. The DNA of the CDR3 is TGTGCCAGCAGTTTTTGGACAGAGAGCGAGCAGTACTTC. The J gene is TRBJ2-7, the V gene TRBV27; maybe TRBD1 (6 bases). The CDR3 has 13 residues. V gave up 3 bases and J gave up 6 bases, with 12 bases separating them. Germline V lookup: CDR1 MNHEY, CDR2 SMNVEV (reference sequence).

This rearrangement joins TRBV5-1 to TRBJ2-3; the D gene is possibly TRBD1 (7 bases). The CDR3 length is 16 residues. The V end lost 9 bases, the J end lost 2 bases, and 22 bases lay between the germline ends. CDR1 and CDR2 (germline): SGHRS, YFSETQ. This CDR3 is CATSKQGTLLTDTQYF. The CDR3 DNA is TGCGCCACCTCGAAACAGGGGACTCTTCTCACAGATACGCAGTATTTT.

The chain has TRBV5-6 and TRBJ2-7; D unresolved. Per the germline V gene, CDR1 is SGHDT and CDR2 is YYEEEE. V lost 0 bases, J lost 2 bases, and 15 bases lay in between. CDR3 length: 16 amino acids. The CDR3 reads CASSLARGRTTYEQYF. CDR3 bases: TGTGCCAGCAGCTTGGCCCGTGGCAGAACTACCTACGAGCAGTACTTC. Full variable domain (missing parts from reference TRBV5-6 and TRBJ2-7): DAGVTQSPTHLIKTRGQQVTLRCSPKSGHDTVSWYQQALGQGPQFIFQYYEEEERQRGNFPDRFSGHQFPNYSSELNVNALLLGDSALYLCASSLARGRTTYEQYFGPGTRLTVT.

The chain joins TRBV18 to TRBJ2-7; a weak D match, TRBD1 (6 bases). Between the trimmed V and J ends, which lost 5 bases and 1 base, there was a span of 9 bases. The V gene's germline CDR1 is KGHSH and CDR2 LQKENI. This CDR3 region has 13 residues. The CDR3 nucleotides read TGTGCCAGCTCATCGACAGGTTCCTACGAGCAGTACTTC. The encoded protein is CASSSTGSYEQYF.

CDR3 loop: CASSRGQGRNNEQFF. The CDR3 coding sequence is TGTGCCAGCAGCAGAGGACAGGGGCGCAACAATGAGCAGTTCTTC. This rearrangement joins TRBV5-4 to TRBJ2-1; 9 nucleotides line up with TRBD1. The CDR3 runs to 15 residues. CDR1 and CDR2 (germline): SGHNT, YYREEE (reference sequence). The junction had 7 bases not matched to a gene; V was cut back by 4 bases and J by 5 bases.

The CDR3 reads CASSEAGGTYEQYF. CDR3 sequence (DNA): TGTGCCAGCAGCGAAGCGGGGGGGACCTACGAGCAGTACTTC. J is TRBJ2-7 and V is TRBV9, with TRBD2 matching over 10 bases. In germline, CDR1 is SGDLS, CDR2 YYNGEE. CDR3 length equals 14 residues. V lost 3 bases and J lost 2; bases outside the gene matches: 2.

V gene TRBV9 combines with J gene TRBJ1-6, with TRBD1 as a possible D gene (6 bases). Per the germline V gene, CDR1 is SGDLS and CDR2 is YYNGEE. There are 16 residues in the CDR3. Trimming cost V 4 bases and J 0 bases, with 11 bases left between them. CDR3 sequence (DNA): TGTGCCAGCAGCAGGGGGTCGAGCTCCTATAATTCACCCCTCCACTTT. It encodes CASSRGSSSYNSPLHF.

The chain is built from TRBV2 and TRBJ1-1; 9 nucleotides line up with TRBD1. The CDR3 runs 14 residues. CDR1 is SNHLY and CDR2 is FYNNEI in the germline V gene. The V gene end was trimmed by 7 bases and the J gene end by 5 bases; junction bases not matched to a gene: 8. For the CDR3, the DNA is TGTGCCAGCAAGACGGGACAGGGATCAACTGAAGCTTTCTTT. Protein: CASKTGQGSTEAFF.

This chain links TRBV27 with TRBJ1-2; 10 positions agree with TRBD1. The CDR3 spans 16 residues. Germline CDR1 is MNHEY and CDR2 is SMNVEV (reference sequence). Trimming removed 6 bases from V and 5 bases from J; junction bases left unmatched: 12. DNA of the CDR3: TGTGCCAGCAGGCCATCTCCGGGACAGGGGAGATATGGCTACACCTTC. The encoded protein is CASRPSPGQGRYGYTF.

The chain combines TRBV6-5 with TRBJ2-7, with D tentatively TRBD2 (5 bases). V was shortened by 5 bases and J by 0 bases, with 11 bases between the two germline ends. Germline CDR1 and CDR2: MNHEY and SVGAGI. This CDR3 contains 14 residues. The CDR3 DNA is TGTGCCAGCAGTCCGTCCCGGGACTCCTACGAGCAGTACTTC. Protein: CASSPSRDSYEQYF.

The chain recombines TRBV15 with TRBJ2-2; D might be TRBD1 (7 bases). With 3 bases removed from V and 6 bases from J, the gap between germline ends came to 20 bases. In germline, CDR1 is LNHNV, CDR2 YYDKDF (reference sequence). The CDR3 contains 17 residues. This CDR3 reads CATSRPGGPRGPGELFF. The CDR3 DNA reads TGTGCCACCAGCAGGCCAGGGGGGCCCAGAGGTCCCGGGGAGCTGTTTTTT.

The genes are TRBV2 and TRBJ2-7, with TRBD1 matching 7 bases. V shed 5 bases and J 2 bases; nucleotides not matched to a gene: 9. The CDR3 runs to 15 residues. Germline assignment: CDR1 SNHLY and CDR2 FYNNEI. CDR3 residues: CASSLEQGSTYEQYF. CDR3 bases: TGTGCCAGCAGTTTGGAACAGGGGTCCACCTACGAGCAGTACTTC.

CDR3 region: CASSYQGSHGANVLTF. The CDR3 DNA reads TGCGCCAGCAGCTATCAGGGTAGTCATGGGGCCAACGTCCTGACTTTC. V is TRBV5-1 and J is TRBJ2-6, with D perhaps TRBD1 (5 bases). The CDR3 length is 16 residues. Germline values: CDR1 SGHRS, CDR2 YFSETQ. V gave up 3 bases and J gave up 3 bases, with 13 bases separating them.